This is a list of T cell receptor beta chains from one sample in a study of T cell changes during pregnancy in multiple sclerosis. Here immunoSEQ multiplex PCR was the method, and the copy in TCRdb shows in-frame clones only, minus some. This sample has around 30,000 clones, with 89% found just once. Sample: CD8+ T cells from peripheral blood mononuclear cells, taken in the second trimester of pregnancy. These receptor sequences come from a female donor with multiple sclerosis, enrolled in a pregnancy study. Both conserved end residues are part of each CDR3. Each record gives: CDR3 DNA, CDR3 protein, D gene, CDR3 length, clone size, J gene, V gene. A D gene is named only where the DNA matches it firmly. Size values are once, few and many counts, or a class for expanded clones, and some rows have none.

CDR3 DNA: TGTGCCAGCAGTTCGGGGGGCAGGGGGCATGAGACCCAGTACTTC
CDR3 protein: CASSSGGRGHETQYF
D gene: -
CDR3 length: 15
clone size: -
J gene: TRBJ2-5
V gene: TRBV27

CDR3 DNA: TGTGCCAGCAGCGGGGGGGGGAGAACCGGGGAGCTGTTTTTT
CDR3 protein: CASSGGGRTGELFF
D gene: TRBD2
CDR3 length: 14
clone size: -
J gene: TRBJ2-2
V gene: TRBV9

CDR3 DNA: TGTGCCAGCAGCGTAGGGGGGGGGCGGAACACCGGGGAGCTGTTTTTT
CDR3 protein: CASSVGGGRNTGELFF
D gene: -
CDR3 length: 16
clone size: -
J gene: TRBJ2-2
V gene: TRBV9

CDR3 DNA: TGTGCCAGCAGCGTAACAGGGGAGAACACTGAAGCTTTCTTT
CDR3 protein: CASSVTGENTEAFF
D gene: TRBD1
CDR3 length: 14
clone size: few
J gene: TRBJ1-1
V gene: TRBV9

CDR3 DNA: TGTGCCACCAGCAAGACAGCTTATAATTCACCCCTCCACTTT
CDR3 protein: CATSKTAYNSPLHF
D gene: -
CDR3 length: 14
clone size: -
J gene: TRBJ1-6
V gene: TRBV15

CDR3 DNA: TGTGCCAGCATCGCACGGAGATCGGTAACTGGCTACACCTTC
CDR3 protein: CASIARRSVTGYTF
D gene: -
CDR3 length: 14
clone size: -
J gene: TRBJ1-2
V gene: TRBV6-1

CDR3 DNA: TGTGCCAGCAGTTACTCGGGCAGTCACTACAATGAGCAGTTCTTC
CDR3 protein: CASSYSGSHYNEQFF
D gene: -
CDR3 length: 15
clone size: once
J gene: TRBJ2-1
V gene: TRBV6-5

CDR3 DNA: TGCGCCAGCAGCTTGGAAACGGGGTACGAGCAGTACTTC
CDR3 protein: CASSLETGYEQYF
D gene: -
CDR3 length: 13
clone size: -
J gene: TRBJ2-7
V gene: TRBV5-1

CDR3 DNA: TGTGCCAGCAGTTTATCCGGGAGACCCAACGAGCAGTACTTC
CDR3 protein: CASSLSGRPNEQYF
D gene: -
CDR3 length: 14
clone size: medium-sized
J gene: TRBJ2-7
V gene: TRBV27

CDR3 DNA: TGTGCCAGCAGTCTTAGGGGTGGGCAGCCCCAGCATTTT
CDR3 protein: CASSLRGGQPQHF
D gene: -
CDR3 length: 13
clone size: -
J gene: TRBJ1-5
V gene: TRBV27

CDR3 DNA: TGTGCCAGCACGCAGGGTTCGGGGGGGTGGTCTGAAGCTTTCTTT
CDR3 protein: CASTQGSGGWSEAFF
D gene: -
CDR3 length: 15
clone size: -
J gene: TRBJ1-1
V gene: TRBV2

CDR3 DNA: TGTGCCAGCAGTGAACTAGCGGGGGGGTATAATGAGCAGTTCTTC
CDR3 protein: CASSELAGGYNEQFF
D gene: TRBD2
CDR3 length: 15
clone size: -
J gene: TRBJ2-1
V gene: TRBV6-1

CDR3 DNA: TGTGCCAGCAGCGGTCTAGCGGGGCCTAGCACAGATACGCAGTATTTT
CDR3 protein: CASSGLAGPSTDTQYF
D gene: TRBD2
CDR3 length: 16
clone size: -
J gene: TRBJ2-3
V gene: TRBV2

CDR3 DNA: TGCGCCAGCAGCTTGCACAGGGGGGAGCTGTTTTTT
CDR3 protein: CASSLHRGELFF
D gene: -
CDR3 length: 12
clone size: -
J gene: TRBJ2-2
V gene: TRBV5-1

CDR3 DNA: TGTGCCAGCAAAAGGGGATCACCCTCTGGAAACACCATATATTTT
CDR3 protein: CASKRGSPSGNTIYF
D gene: -
CDR3 length: 15
clone size: -
J gene: TRBJ1-3
V gene: TRBV27

CDR3 DNA: TGTGCCAGCAGTTACGGTAACTATGGCTACACCTTC
CDR3 protein: CASSYGNYGYTF
D gene: -
CDR3 length: 12
clone size: few
J gene: TRBJ1-2
V gene: TRBV25-1

CDR3 DNA: TGCGCCAGCAGCTTGGCCGGGACTAGCGGGAAAGGTGAGCAGTTCTTC
CDR3 protein: CASSLAGTSGKGEQFF
D gene: TRBD2
CDR3 length: 16
clone size: -
J gene: TRBJ2-1
V gene: TRBV5-1